These 20 T cell receptor beta chains were sequenced from one sample in a study of blood T cell repertoires in COVID-19. TCRdb's copy holds only in-frame clones and misses some; the assay was immunoSEQ multiplex PCR. The table includes over 65,000 clones, 82% detected once. The sample comprised peripheral blood. Receptors were obtained from an elderly man with active COVID-19.

DNA for the CDR3: TGTGCCAGCAGCTCCGGGACAGGGGGCCTCCTCCCCGGGGAGCTGTTTTTT. Amino acid sequence: CASSSGTGGLLPGELFF. V is TRBV5-8 and J is TRBJ2-2, with 12 bases identical to TRBD1. The length of the CDR3 is 17 residues. V lost 3 bases to trimming and J lost 6 bases; unmatched junction nucleotides: 9. CDR1 is SGHTS, CDR2 YDEGEE, per germline.

The CDR3 protein is CASSHGTGSYNEQFF. CDR3 nucleotide sequence: TGCGCCAGCAGCCACGGGACAGGGTCCTACAATGAGCAGTTCTTC. This rearrangement joins TRBV4-3 to TRBJ2-1; 9 bases map to TRBD1. This CDR3 contains 15 residues. Germline V gene sequence: CDR1 LGHNA, CDR2 YSLEER. The V gene end was trimmed by 3 bases and the J gene end by 1 base; junction bases not matched to a gene: 1.

This chain connects TRBV9 to TRBJ1-3; 7 positions agree with TRBD1. The CDR3 is 16 residues long. V was clipped by 4 bases and J by 0 bases; unmatched bases: 7. Germline V gene data show CDR1 as SGDLS and CDR2 as YYNGEE. CDR3 sequence: CASSSRQGFSGNTIYF. DNA for the CDR3: TGTGCCAGCAGCTCCCGACAGGGTTTCTCTGGAAACACCATATATTTT. Filled out from reference TRBV9 and TRBJ1-3, the complete variable domain reads DSGVTQTPKHLITATGQRVTLRCSPRSGDLSVYWYQQSLDQGLQFLIQYYNGEERAKGNILERFSAQQFPDLHSELNLSSLELGDSALYFCASSSRQGFSGNTIYFGEGSWLTVV.

This clone was found a few times. An end of the junction differs from the germline gene, which may be a read error. The rearrangement links TRBV6-1 to TRBJ2-1; 9 nucleotides align to TRBD2. The CDR3 is 17 residues long. Germline assignment: CDR1 MNHNS and CDR2 SASEGT. CDR3 amino acids: CASSEGRGGPRHNEQFF. DNA for the CDR3: TGTGCCAGCAGCGAAGGGCGGGGGGGCCCCCGCCACAATGAGCAGTTCTTC.

This chain uses TRBV18 with TRBJ2-1, with 13 bases matching TRBD2. Germline CDR1 reads KGHSH; CDR2 reads LQKENI. The CDR3 extends over 17 amino acids. V dropped 1 base and J dropped 4; count of bases not matched to a gene: 4. The CDR3 coding sequence is TGTGCCAGCTCACCACTAGGGACTAGCGGGACATACAATGAGCAGTTCTTC. Protein product: CASSPLGTSGTYNEQFF.

CDR3 in DNA: TGCGCCAGCAGCACGGGACAGCGGAACACCGGGGAGCTGTTTTTT. Amino acid sequence: CASSTGQRNTGELFF. The chain links TRBV4-1 to TRBJ2-2, with 7 bases lining up with TRBD1. Germline assignment: CDR1 MGHRA and CDR2 YSYEKL. With V trimmed by 5 bases and J by 1 base, 4 bases remained unmatched. CDR3 length: 15 amino acids.

This chain joins TRBV6-4 and TRBJ1-1, with D possibly being TRBD1 (5 bases). Per germline, CDR1 MRHNA and CDR2 SNTAGT. CDR3 size: 14 residues. V was shortened by 4 bases and J by 1 base, with 10 bases between the two germline ends. The CDR3 DNA sequence: TGTGCCAGCAGTGCGGGGAGGGGGAACACTGAAGCTTTCTTT. It encodes CASSAGRGNTEAFF.

The chain links TRBV10-3 to TRBJ2-5; a possible D gene is TRBD1 (6 bases). The CDR3 loop spans 11 amino acids. The V gene's germline CDR1 is ENHRY and CDR2 SYGVKD. Trimming took 8 bases from V and 4 from J, leaving 8 bases between them. CDR3 in DNA: TGTGCCATCGGGACATCAGAGACCCAGTACTTC. Encoded protein: CAIGTSETQYF.

The chain recombines TRBV5-8 with TRBJ2-2, with TRBD2 identical over 14 bases. Germline lookup yields CDR1 SGHTS and CDR2 YDEGEE. V gave up 3 bases and J gave up 6 bases; unmatched junction bases: 4. The CDR3 is made up of 16 amino acids. The CDR3 region has the DNA TGTGCCAGCAGCTGGGGACTAGCGGGAGATCCCGGGGAGCTGTTTTTT. Translation gives CASSWGLAGDPGELFF. The full variable domain, in which reference TRBV5-8 and TRBJ2-2 provide the parts outside the CDR3, is EAGVTQSPTHLIKTRGQQATLRCSPISGHTSVYWYQQALGLGLQFLLWYDEGEERNRGNFPPRFSGRQFPNYSSELNVNALELEDSALYLCASSWGLAGDPGELFFGEGSRLTVL.

About this clone: Mismatch with germline at one junction end may stem from a read error. The chain employs TRBV4-2 and TRBJ1-1; possibly TRBD1 for D (5 bases). This CDR3 has 15 amino acids. The germline CDR1 and CDR2 sequences are LGHNA and YNFKEQ. DNA of the CDR3: TGTGCCGGCAGCCAAATGGGGCAGGGAATCACTGAAGCTTTCTTT. This encodes CAGSQMGQGITEAFF.

J is TRBJ1-2 and V is TRBV5-1; TRBD1 aligns across 9 bases. Germline CDR1 and CDR2: SGHRS and YFSETQ. The CDR3 is 16 amino acids. With 2 bases clipped from V and 9 bases from J, the junction kept 14 bases outside the gene matches. DNA of the CDR3: TGCGCCAGCAGCTTAAACCCCGGGACAGGGAGTTCTAGCTACACCTTC. Translation gives CASSLNPGTGSSSYTF. The entire variable domain, with the rest obtained from reference TRBV5-1 and TRBJ1-2, is as follows: KAGVTQTPRYLIKTRGQQVTLSCSPISGHRSVSWYQQTPGQGLQFLFEYFSETQRNKGNFPGRFSGRQFSNSRSEMNVSTLELGDSALYLCASSLNPGTGSSSYTFGSGTRLTVV.

This clone has just one count. The V call is TRBV7-2, the J call TRBJ2-5; 8 bases are shared with TRBD1. With 8 bases clipped from V and 5 bases from J, the junction kept 4 bases outside the gene matches. This CDR3 spans 12 amino acids. Germline V CDR1 and CDR2: SGHTA, FQGNSA. The CDR3 DNA follows: TGTGCCAGCCAACAGGGGGTTGAGACCCAGTACTTC. It is translated as CASQQGVETQYF.

V gene TRBV5-1 combines with J gene TRBJ1-4; the match to TRBD1 covers 7 bases. J gave up 5 bases and V 0 bases, and 1 base lay outside the gene matches. The CDR3 has 14 residues. Germline V gives CDR1 SGHRS, CDR2 YFSETQ. The CDR3 here is CASSLVGGNEKLFF. As DNA, the CDR3 is TGCGCCAGCAGCTTGGTAGGGGGCAATGAAAAACTGTTTTTT.

CDR3 DNA: TGTGCCAGCAGCTCCGGGAATTACAATGAGCAGTTCTTC. Its protein is CASSSGNYNEQFF. This chain links TRBV5-5 with TRBJ2-1; the D gene is possibly TRBD2 (5 bases). Germline V gene sequence: CDR1 SGHKS, CDR2 YYEKEE (reference sequence). The CDR3 has 13 residues. V was shortened by 3 bases and J by 4 bases, with 8 bases between the two germline ends.

The J gene is TRBJ2-7, the V gene TRBV18, with TRBD1 identical over 8 bases. Looked up from germline, CDR1 is KGHSH and CDR2 is LQKENI. CDR3 length: 13 amino acids. V lost 6 bases to trimming and J lost 2 bases; unmatched junction nucleotides: 3. The CDR3 loop is CASSRDRTYEQYF. For the CDR3, the DNA is TGTGCCAGCTCGCGGGACAGGACCTACGAGCAGTACTTC.

This clone was observed a single time. V is TRBV6-5 and J is TRBJ1-1; tentatively, D is TRBD1 (6 bases). V lost 5 bases to trimming and J lost 5 bases, with 15 bases between them. This CDR3 contains 14 residues. CDR1 is MNHEY and CDR2 is SVGAGI in the germline V gene. The DNA for the CDR3 is TGTGCCAGCAGTAAACAGGGAAGGGGGACTGAAGCTTTCTTT. Amino acid sequence: CASSKQGRGTEAFF.

This clone was counted between two and nine times. The rearrangement joins TRBV3-1 (or the pseudogene TRBV3-2) to TRBJ2-7; TRBD2 matches at 7 bases. V shed 3 bases and J 3 bases; nucleotides not matched to a gene: 5. Germline CDR1 and CDR2: LGHDT and YNNKEL (reference sequence). This CDR3 spans 14 amino acids. CDR3 bases: TGTGCCAGCAGCCACGGACTAGATGGCTACGAGCAGTACTTC. Translated: CASSHGLDGYEQYF.

The chain combines TRBV3-1 (or the pseudogene TRBV3-2) with TRBJ2-3; TRBD2 is a possible D gene (6 bases). Germline CDR1 is LGHDT and CDR2 is YNNKEL (reference sequence). V lost 2 bases and J 7 bases, leaving 13 bases between the germline ends. This CDR3 is 14 amino acids long. CDR3 residues: CASSQRAGPYTQYF. In DNA, the CDR3 is TGTGCCAGCAGCCAAAGAGCGGGCCCCTATACGCAGTATTTT.

The J gene is TRBJ2-7, the V gene TRBV6-6; maybe TRBD2 (6 bases). CDR1 and CDR2 (germline): MNHNY, SVGAGI (reference sequence). The CDR3 runs to 15 residues. The germline V and J ends were trimmed by 2 bases and 3 bases, with 14 bases remaining between them. The CDR3 DNA sequence: TGTGCCAGCAGTTACGGGGGGACTGGGGACTACGAGCAGTACTTC. It codes for CASSYGGTGDYEQYF.

This clone was counted only a few times. The chain recombines TRBV6-1 with TRBJ2-3; unclear D gene. The CDR3 is 14 residues long. CDR1 and CDR2 from the germline V gene are MNHNS and SASEGT. The V end lost 2 bases, the J end lost 6 bases, and 12 bases lay between the germline ends. CDR3 DNA sequence: TGTGCCAGCAGTGAAACCCGGTCCAGGGATACGCAGTATTTT. Its translation is CASSETRSRDTQYF.